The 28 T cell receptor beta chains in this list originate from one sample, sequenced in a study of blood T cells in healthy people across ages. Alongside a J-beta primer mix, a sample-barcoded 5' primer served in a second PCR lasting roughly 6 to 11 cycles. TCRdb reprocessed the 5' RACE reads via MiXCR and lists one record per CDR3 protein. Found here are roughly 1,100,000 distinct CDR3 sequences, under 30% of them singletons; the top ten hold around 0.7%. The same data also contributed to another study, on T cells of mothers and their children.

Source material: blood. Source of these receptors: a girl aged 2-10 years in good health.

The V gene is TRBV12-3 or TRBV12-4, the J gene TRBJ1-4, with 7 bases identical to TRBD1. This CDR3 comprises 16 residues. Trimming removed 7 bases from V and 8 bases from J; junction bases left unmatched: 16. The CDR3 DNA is TGTGCCAGCAAGGCCCAGGGGGTTGGGGATGGGGAAAAACTGTTTTTT. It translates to CASKAQGVGDGEKLFF.

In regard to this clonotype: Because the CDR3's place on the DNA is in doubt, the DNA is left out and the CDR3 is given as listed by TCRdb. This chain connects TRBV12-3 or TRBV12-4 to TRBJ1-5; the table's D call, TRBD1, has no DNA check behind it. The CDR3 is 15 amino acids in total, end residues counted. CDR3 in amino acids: CASSSSTGANQPQHF.

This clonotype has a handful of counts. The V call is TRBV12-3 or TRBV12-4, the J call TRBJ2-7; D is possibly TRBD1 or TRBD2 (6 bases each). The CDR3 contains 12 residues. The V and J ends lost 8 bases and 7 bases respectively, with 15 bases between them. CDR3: CASGFGGGEQYF. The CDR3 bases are TGTGCCAGCGGCTTCGGAGGGGGGGAGCAGTACTTC.

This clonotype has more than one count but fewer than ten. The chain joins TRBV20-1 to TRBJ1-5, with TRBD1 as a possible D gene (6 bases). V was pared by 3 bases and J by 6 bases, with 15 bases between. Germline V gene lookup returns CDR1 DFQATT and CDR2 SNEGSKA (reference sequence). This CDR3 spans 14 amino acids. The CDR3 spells CSARQGSVLQPQHF. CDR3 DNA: TGCAGTGCTAGGCAGGGGAGTGTGCTTCAGCCCCAGCATTTT.

CDR3 nucleotides: TGTGCCAGCAGTATATCGGACAGGGTCTATGGCTACACCTTC. Translated, it gives CASSISDRVYGYTF. The gene calls are TRBV2 and TRBJ1-2, with TRBD1 matching over 8 bases. The CDR3 extends over 14 amino acids. In germline, CDR1 is SNHLY, CDR2 FYNNEI. Losses at the gene ends were 5 bases for V and 4 bases for J; bases not matched to a gene: 6.

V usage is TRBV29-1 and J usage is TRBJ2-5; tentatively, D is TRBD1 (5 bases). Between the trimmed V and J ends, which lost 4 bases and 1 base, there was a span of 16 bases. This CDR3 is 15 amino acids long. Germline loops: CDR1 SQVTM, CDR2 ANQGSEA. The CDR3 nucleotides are TGCAGCGTTGTAAGACAGTGGGAAACCCAAGAGACCCAGTACTTC. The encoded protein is CSVVRQWETQETQYF.

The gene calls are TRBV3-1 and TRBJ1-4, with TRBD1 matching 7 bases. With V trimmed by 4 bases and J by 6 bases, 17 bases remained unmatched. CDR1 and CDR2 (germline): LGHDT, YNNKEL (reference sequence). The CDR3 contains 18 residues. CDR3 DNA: TGTGCCAGCAGCCCCTTTCGAATCGCCACAGGGGTATATGAAAAACTGTTTTTT. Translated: CASSPFRIATGVYEKLFF.

CDR3 in amino acids: CATSDPRTVSPGGETQYF. The CDR3 bases are TGTGCCACCAGTGATCCCCGGACAGTTTCTCCAGGGGGAGAGACCCAGTACTTC. The chain combines TRBV24-1 with TRBJ2-5; 7 bases agree with TRBD1. The CDR3 is 18 amino acids. Trimming at V came to 3 bases and at J to 4 bases, leaving 16 bases not matched to a gene. Germline lookup yields CDR1 KGHDR and CDR2 SFDVKD.

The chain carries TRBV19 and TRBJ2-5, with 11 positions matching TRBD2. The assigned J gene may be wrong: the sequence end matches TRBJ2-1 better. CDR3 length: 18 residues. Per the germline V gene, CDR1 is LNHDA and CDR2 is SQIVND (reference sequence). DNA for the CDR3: TGTGCCAGTAGTATTAGTTATAGCGGGGGGGCCGGGGCAAATGAGCAGTTCTTC. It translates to CASSISYSGGAGANEQFF.

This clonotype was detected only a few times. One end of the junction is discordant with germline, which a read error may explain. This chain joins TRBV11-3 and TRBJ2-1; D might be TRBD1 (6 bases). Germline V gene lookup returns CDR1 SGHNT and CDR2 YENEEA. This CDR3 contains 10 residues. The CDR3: CAGRGHEQFF. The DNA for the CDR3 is TGTGCCGGCAGGGGTCATGAGCAGTTCTTC.

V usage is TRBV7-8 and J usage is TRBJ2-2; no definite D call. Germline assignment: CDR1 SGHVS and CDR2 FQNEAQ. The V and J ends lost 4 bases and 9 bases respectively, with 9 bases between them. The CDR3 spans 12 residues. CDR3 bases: TGTGCCAGCAGCTGGGATGACAGGGAGCTGTTTTTT. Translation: CASSWDDRELFF.

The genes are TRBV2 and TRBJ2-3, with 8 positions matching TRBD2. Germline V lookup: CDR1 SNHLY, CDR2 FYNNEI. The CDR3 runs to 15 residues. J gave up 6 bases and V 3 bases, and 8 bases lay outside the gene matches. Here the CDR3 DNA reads TGTGCCAGCAGTGACCGGGGGGGTGGGCGCGATACGCAGTATTTT. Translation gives CASSDRGGGRDTQYF.

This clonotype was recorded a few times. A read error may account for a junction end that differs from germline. The CDR3 protein is CASSQGLGEFF. In nucleotides, the CDR3 is TGTGCCAGCAGCCAGGGACTAGGGGAGTTCTTC. V and J are TRBV3-1 and TRBJ2-5, with 8 bases that match TRBD2. CDR1 is LGHDT, CDR2 YNNKEL, per germline (reference sequence). The CDR3 length is 11 residues.

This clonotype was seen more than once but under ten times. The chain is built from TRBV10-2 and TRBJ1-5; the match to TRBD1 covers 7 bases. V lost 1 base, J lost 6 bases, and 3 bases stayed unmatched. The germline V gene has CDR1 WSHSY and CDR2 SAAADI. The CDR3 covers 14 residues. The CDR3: CASSEWAGGQPQHF. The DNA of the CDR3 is TGCGCCAGCAGTGAGTGGGCAGGGGGTCAGCCCCAGCATTTT.

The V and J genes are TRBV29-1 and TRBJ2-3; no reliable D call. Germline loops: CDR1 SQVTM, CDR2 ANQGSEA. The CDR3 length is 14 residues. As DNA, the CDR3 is TGCACTTCAGACGACCCCGAGGGCACAGATACGCAGTATTTT. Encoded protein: CTSDDPEGTDTQYF.

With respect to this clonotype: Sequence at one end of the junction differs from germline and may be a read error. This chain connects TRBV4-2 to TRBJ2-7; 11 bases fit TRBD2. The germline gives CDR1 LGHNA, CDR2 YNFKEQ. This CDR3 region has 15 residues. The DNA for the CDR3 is TGTGCTAGCAGCCACCGACTAGCGGGGCCGTACGAGCAGTACTTC. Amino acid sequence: CASSHRLAGPYEQYF.

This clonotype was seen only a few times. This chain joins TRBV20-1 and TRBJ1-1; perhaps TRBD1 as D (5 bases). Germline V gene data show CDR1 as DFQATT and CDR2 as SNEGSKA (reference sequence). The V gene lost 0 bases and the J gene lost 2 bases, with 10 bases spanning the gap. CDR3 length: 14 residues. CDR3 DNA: TGCAGTGCTAGAGATCGGCGGGACAACACTGAAGCTTTCTTT. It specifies CSARDRRDNTEAFF.

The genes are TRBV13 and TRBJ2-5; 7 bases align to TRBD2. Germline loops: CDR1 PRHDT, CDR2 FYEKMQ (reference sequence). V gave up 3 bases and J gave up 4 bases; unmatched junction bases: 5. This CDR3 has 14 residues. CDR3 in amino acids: CASSFGLVGETQYF. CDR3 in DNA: TGTGCCAGCAGCTTCGGACTAGTTGGAGAGACCCAGTACTTC.

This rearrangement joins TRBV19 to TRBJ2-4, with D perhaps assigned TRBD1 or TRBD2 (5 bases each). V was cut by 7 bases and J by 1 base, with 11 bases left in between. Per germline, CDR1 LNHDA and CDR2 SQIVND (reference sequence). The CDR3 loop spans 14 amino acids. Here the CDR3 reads CASTPRDAKNIQYF. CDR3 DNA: TGTGCCAGTACCCCCAGGGACGCCAAAAACATTCAGTACTTC.

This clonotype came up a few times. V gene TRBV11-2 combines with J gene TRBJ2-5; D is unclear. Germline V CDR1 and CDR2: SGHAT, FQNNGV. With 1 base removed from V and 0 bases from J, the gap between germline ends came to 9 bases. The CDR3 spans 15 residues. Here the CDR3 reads CASSLVLSYQETQYF. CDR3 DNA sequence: TGTGCCAGCAGCTTAGTCCTTTCATACCAAGAGACCCAGTACTTC.

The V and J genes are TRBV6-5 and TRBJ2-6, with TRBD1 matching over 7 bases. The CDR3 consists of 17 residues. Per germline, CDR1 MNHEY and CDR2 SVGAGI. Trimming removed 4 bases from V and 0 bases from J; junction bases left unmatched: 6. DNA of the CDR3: TGTGCCAGCAGTTCGGGACAGTGGAACTCTGGGGCCAACGTCCTGACTTTC. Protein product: CASSSGQWNSGANVLTF.

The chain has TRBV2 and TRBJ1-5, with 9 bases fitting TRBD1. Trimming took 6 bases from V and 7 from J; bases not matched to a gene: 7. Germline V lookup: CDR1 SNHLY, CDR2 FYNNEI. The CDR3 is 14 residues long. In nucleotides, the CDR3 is TGTGCCAGCAGGGACAGGGGCTTAATGCAGCCCCAGCATTTT. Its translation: CASRDRGLMQPQHF.

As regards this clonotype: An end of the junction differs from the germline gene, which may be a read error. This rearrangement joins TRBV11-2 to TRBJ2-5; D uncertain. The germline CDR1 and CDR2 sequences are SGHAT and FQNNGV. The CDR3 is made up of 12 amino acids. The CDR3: CASSLAMETRYF. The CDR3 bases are TGTGCCAGCAGCTTAGCTATGGAGACCCGGTACTTC.

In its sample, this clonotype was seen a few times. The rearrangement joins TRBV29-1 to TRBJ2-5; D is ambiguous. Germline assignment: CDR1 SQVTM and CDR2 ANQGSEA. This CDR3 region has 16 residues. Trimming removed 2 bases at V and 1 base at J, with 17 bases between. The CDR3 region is CSVELRREIVQETQYF. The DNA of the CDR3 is TGCAGCGTTGAATTGAGAAGAGAGATAGTCCAAGAGACCCAGTACTTC.

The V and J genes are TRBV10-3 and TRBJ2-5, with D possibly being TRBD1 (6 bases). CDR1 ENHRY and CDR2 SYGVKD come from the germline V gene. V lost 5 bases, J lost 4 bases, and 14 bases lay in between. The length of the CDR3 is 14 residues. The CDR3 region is CAISTTGTRETQYF. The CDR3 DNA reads TGTGCCATCAGTACAACCGGGACAAGAGAGACCCAGTACTTC.

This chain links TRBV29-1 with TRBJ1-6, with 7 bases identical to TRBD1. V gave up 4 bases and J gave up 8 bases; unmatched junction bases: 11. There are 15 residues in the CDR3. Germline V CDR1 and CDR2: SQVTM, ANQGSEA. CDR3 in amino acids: CSVGWQGGRDSPLHF. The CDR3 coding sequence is TGCAGCGTTGGTTGGCAGGGGGGAAGAGATTCACCCCTCCACTTT.

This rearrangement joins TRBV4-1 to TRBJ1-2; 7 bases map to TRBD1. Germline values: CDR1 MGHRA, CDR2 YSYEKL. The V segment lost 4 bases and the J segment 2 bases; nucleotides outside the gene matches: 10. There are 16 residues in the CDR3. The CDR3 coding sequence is TGCGCCAGCAGCCTGTGGGCTGGACAGGAAAACTATGGCTACACCTTC. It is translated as CASSLWAGQENYGYTF.

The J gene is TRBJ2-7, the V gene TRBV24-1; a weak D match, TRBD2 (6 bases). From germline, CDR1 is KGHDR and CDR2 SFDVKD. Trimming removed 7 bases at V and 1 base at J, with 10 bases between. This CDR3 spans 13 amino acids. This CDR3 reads CATSGTGSYEQYF. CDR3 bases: TGTGCCACCAGCGGGACTGGATCCTACGAGCAGTACTTC.